Below, 17 T cell receptor beta chains from the same sample are listed, as sequenced in a study of shared clonotypes between healthy human individuals. Assay used: immunoSEQ multiplex PCR; TCRdb lists only in-frame clones, some missing. The sample has millions of clones, more than 80% seen once. Sequences were obtained from naive CD4+ T cells from PBMCs. As to subset: CD45RA+ positively selected. These receptors were collected from a man between 18 and 35 years old in good health. Some clones in this sample may be carry-over from other donors' samples.

This chain uses TRBV6-1 with TRBJ1-2, with D possibly being TRBD1 (6 bases). The CDR3 totals 15 residues. Germline-derived CDR1 and CDR2 are MNHNS and SASEGT. The V gene lost 0 bases and the J gene lost 8 bases, with 16 bases spanning the gap. This chain's CDR3 is CASSEAKTGIRGYTF. The CDR3 coding sequence is TGTGCCAGCAGTGAAGCGAAGACAGGAATCAGGGGCTACACCTTC.

The chain joins TRBV28 to TRBJ2-3; TRBD1 is a possible D gene (5 bases). CDR1 MDHEN and CDR2 SYDVKM come from the germline V gene. The CDR3 sequence is 14 residues long. Trimming shortened V by 5 bases and J by 1 base, and 10 bases separated the two germline ends. CDR3: CASSPSTGTDTQYF. The CDR3 bases are TGTGCCAGCAGTCCGTCGACAGGCACAGATACGCAGTATTTT. The full variable domain, completed using reference TRBV28 and TRBJ2-3, is DVKVTQSSRYLVKRTGEKVFLECVQDMDHENMFWYRQDPGLGLRLIYFSYDVKMKEKGDIPEGYSVSREKKERFSLILESASTNQTSMYLCASSPSTGTDTQYFGPGTRLTVL.

V is TRBV7-2 and J is TRBJ2-7; D gene unclear. V lost 2 bases, J lost 6 bases, and 8 bases lay in between. This CDR3 comprises 12 residues. Germline loops: CDR1 SGHTA, CDR2 FQGNSA. The CDR3 DNA reads TGTGCCAGCAGCTTATTCTCTAGCGAGCAGTACTTC. This gives the protein CASSLFSSEQYF.

The V call is TRBV5-4, the J call TRBJ1-1; D unclear. Trimming shortened V by 0 bases and J by 5 bases, and 11 bases separated the two germline ends. The CDR3 consists of 14 residues. Germline loops: CDR1 SGHNT, CDR2 YYREEE (reference sequence). The CDR3 sequence: CASSLELMGTEAFF. The CDR3 DNA reads TGTGCCAGCAGCTTGGAATTGATGGGGACTGAAGCTTTCTTT.

The rearrangement joins TRBV2 to TRBJ1-2, with unresolved D. V was cut by 5 bases and J by 2 bases, with 24 bases left in between. Germline CDR1 and CDR2: SNHLY and FYNNEI. The CDR3 covers 18 residues. CDR3 DNA: TGTGCCAGCAGTCTAAACCGTAAATTCGGGCCTAACAACTATGGCTACACCTTC. This codes for CASSLNRKFGPNNYGYTF.

The chain combines TRBV7-9 with TRBJ1-1, with 10 bases matching TRBD1. Germline CDR1 is SEHNR and CDR2 is FQNEAQ (reference sequence). CDR3 length: 15 amino acids. J was trimmed by 7 bases and V by 5 bases; bases with no gene match: 10. DNA of the CDR3: TGTGCCAGCAGCCCGCAGGTGGGACAGGGGATTGAAGCTTTCTTT. Its protein is CASSPQVGQGIEAFF.

This clone is a singleton in its sample. The V call is TRBV9, the J call TRBJ2-7, with D possibly TRBD1 on 6 matching bases. CDR3 length: 14 amino acids. Trimming cost V 0 bases and J 5 bases, with 12 bases left between them. Germline assignment: CDR1 SGDLS and CDR2 YYNGEE. CDR3 region: CASSVGGRGHEQYF. In DNA form, the CDR3 reads TGTGCCAGCAGCGTAGGGGGCAGGGGCCACGAGCAGTACTTC. Looking up the rest from reference TRBV9 and TRBJ2-7 gives the full variable domain: DSGVTQTPKHLITATGQRVTLRCSPRSGDLSVYWYQQSLDQGLQFLIQYYNGEERAKGNILERFSAQQFPDLHSELNLSSLELGDSALYFCASSVGGRGHEQYFGPGTRLTVT.

This rearrangement joins TRBV4-1 to TRBJ2-2, with D maybe TRBD1 (7 bases). The CDR3 sequence is 20 residues long. The V end lost 1 base, the J end lost 1 base, and 22 bases lay between the germline ends. Germline CDR1 is MGHRA and CDR2 is YSYEKL. CDR3 loop: CASSQAPPLRGRGNTGELFF. In DNA form, the CDR3 reads TGCGCCAGCAGCCAAGCTCCCCCCCTTAGGGGGCGGGGGAACACCGGGGAGCTGTTTTTT.

The chain couples TRBV6-1 to TRBJ1-1; D is unresolved. This CDR3 contains 13 residues. Germline-derived CDR1 and CDR2 are MNHNS and SASEGT. V was cut by 2 bases and J by 0 bases, with 4 bases left in between. CDR3: CASSENMNTEAFF. The DNA of the CDR3 is TGTGCCAGCAGTGAAAACATGAACACTGAAGCTTTCTTT.

The chain recombines TRBV19 with TRBJ2-7, with 11 bases that match TRBD2. The V gene's germline CDR1 is LNHDA and CDR2 SQIVND (reference sequence). Trimming at V came to 4 bases and at J to 2 bases, leaving 1 base not matched to a gene. The CDR3 extends over 14 amino acids. CDR3 region: CASSNSGRAYEQYF. CDR3 DNA: TGTGCCAGTAGTAATAGCGGGAGGGCCTACGAGCAGTACTTC.

The V and J genes are TRBV5-1 and TRBJ2-1; 8 bases agree with TRBD2. This CDR3 has 15 amino acids. Trimming cost V 5 bases and J 1 base; bases outside gene matches: 5. Germline loops: CDR1 SGHRS, CDR2 YFSETQ. The DNA of the CDR3 is TGCGCCAGCAGGCAAGTAGCGGGATCCTACAATGAGCAGTTCTTC. This encodes CASRQVAGSYNEQFF.

Remarks on this clone: Other DNA sequences in the same sample also yield this CDR3. The gene calls are TRBV7-2 and TRBJ1-5; 7 bases agree with TRBD1. V dropped 1 base and J dropped 3; count of bases not matched to a gene: 3. This CDR3 has 15 amino acids. CDR1 is SGHTA and CDR2 is FQGNSA in the germline V gene. The CDR3 DNA reads as TGTGCCAGCAGCTTAGTGGGGACAGTCAATCAGCCCCAGCATTTT. It yields the protein CASSLVGTVNQPQHF.

J is TRBJ2-1 and V is TRBV9; 12 bases match TRBD2. The CDR3 consists of 14 residues. Germline trimming cut 0 bases from V and 10 bases from J; bases unmatched to any gene: 2. Germline loops: CDR1 SGDLS, CDR2 YYNGEE. The CDR3 nucleotides read TGTGCCAGCAGCGTAGGACTAGCGGGAGAGGAGCAGTTCTTC. It translates to CASSVGLAGEEQFF.

To note about this clone: In the same sample, other DNA sequences code for this CDR3. This chain uses TRBV7-2 with TRBJ2-1; the D gene is possibly TRBD2 (5 bases). V lost 2 bases and J 0 bases, leaving 5 bases between the germline ends. CDR1 is SGHTA, CDR2 FQGNSA, per germline. The CDR3 sequence is 14 residues long. The CDR3 sequence: CASSLTSSYNEQFF. The CDR3 DNA reads TGTGCCAGCAGCTTAACTAGCTCCTACAATGAGCAGTTCTTC.

In its sample, this clone was seen once. The rearrangement joins TRBV28 to TRBJ2-7, with a tentative D call TRBD2 (6 bases). The CDR3 has 15 amino acids. V lost 3 bases, J lost 3 bases, and 15 bases lay in between. Germline CDR1 and CDR2: MDHEN and SYDVKM. The CDR3 loop is CASSLPGVGLYEQYF. CDR3 DNA sequence: TGTGCCAGCAGTTTGCCGGGGGTTGGGCTCTACGAGCAGTACTTC.

The chain uses TRBV28 and TRBJ1-5; the D is unclear. This CDR3 has 14 residues. Germline values: CDR1 MDHEN, CDR2 SYDVKM. V lost 5 bases to trimming and J lost 2 bases, with 10 bases between them. In DNA form, the CDR3 reads TGTGCCAGCAGTCCTGACATTGGCAATCAGCCCCAGCATTTT. Translated, it gives CASSPDIGNQPQHF.

This chain links TRBV11-2 with TRBJ2-7; D uncertain. The V gene's germline CDR1 is SGHAT and CDR2 FQNNGV. The ends were cut back, 5 bases at V and 6 bases at J, with 14 bases in the middle. This CDR3 contains 13 residues. The CDR3 DNA reads TGTGCCAGCAGCCAAGATGTGGGTTTCGAGCAGTACTTC. Its translation is CASSQDVGFEQYF.